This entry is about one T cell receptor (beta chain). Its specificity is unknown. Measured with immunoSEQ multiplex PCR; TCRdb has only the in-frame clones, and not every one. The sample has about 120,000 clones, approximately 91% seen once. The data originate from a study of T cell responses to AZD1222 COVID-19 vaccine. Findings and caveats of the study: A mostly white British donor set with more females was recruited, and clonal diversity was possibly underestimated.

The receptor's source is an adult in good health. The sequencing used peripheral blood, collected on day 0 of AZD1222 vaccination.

The CDR3 DNA reads as TGTGCCAGCAGTACTAGGGCAGGCTGGGAGACCCAGTACTTC. The encoded protein is CASSTRAGWETQYF. V and J are TRBV6-6 and TRBJ2-5; perhaps TRBD2 as D (5 bases). With 5 bases removed from V and 5 bases from J, the gap between germline ends came to 15 bases. The CDR3 is 14 amino acids. The germline V gene has CDR1 MNHNY and CDR2 SVGAGI (reference sequence).